The TCR beta chain under discussion was sequenced for a study of blood T cell repertoires in COVID-19. Across the study: There were acute and convalescent COVID-19 samples, and they came from the United States, Italy and Spain. Sources were T cells, B-cell-depleted T cells, or PBMCs; the material itself was cDNA or gDNA.

This CDR3 is built from 14 residues. V shed 5 bases and J shed 0 bases, with 11 bases lying between them. The germline gives CDR1 LNHDA, CDR2 SQIVND (reference sequence). In the authors' methods: Reference gene primer amplification in the assay estimated nucleated cell counts. Sequencing used immunoSEQ multiplex PCR; TCRdb keeps in-frame clones, though not all of them. Clonal size and the V and J genes are those of that table, whereas D and trimming came from the DNA. The sample has about 41,000 clones, about four fifths seen once; the top ten hold 2% to 3%. The chain is built from TRBV19 and TRBJ2-7; tentatively, D is TRBD1 (5 bases). Sequenced: peripheral blood. The source of this sequence is a woman aged 60-75 years with acute or convalescent COVID-19. CDR3 nucleotides: TGTGCCAGTAGTTTCGGCAGGGACTCCTACGAGCAGTACTTC. Translated: CASSFGRDSYEQYF. The full variable domain, in which reference TRBV19 and TRBJ2-7 provide the parts outside the CDR3, is DGGITQSPKYLFRKEGQNVTLSCEQNLNHDAMYWYRQDPGQGLRLIYYSQIVNDFQKGDIAEGYSVSREKKESFPLTVTSAQKNPTAFYLCASSFGRDSYEQYFGPGTRLTVT.